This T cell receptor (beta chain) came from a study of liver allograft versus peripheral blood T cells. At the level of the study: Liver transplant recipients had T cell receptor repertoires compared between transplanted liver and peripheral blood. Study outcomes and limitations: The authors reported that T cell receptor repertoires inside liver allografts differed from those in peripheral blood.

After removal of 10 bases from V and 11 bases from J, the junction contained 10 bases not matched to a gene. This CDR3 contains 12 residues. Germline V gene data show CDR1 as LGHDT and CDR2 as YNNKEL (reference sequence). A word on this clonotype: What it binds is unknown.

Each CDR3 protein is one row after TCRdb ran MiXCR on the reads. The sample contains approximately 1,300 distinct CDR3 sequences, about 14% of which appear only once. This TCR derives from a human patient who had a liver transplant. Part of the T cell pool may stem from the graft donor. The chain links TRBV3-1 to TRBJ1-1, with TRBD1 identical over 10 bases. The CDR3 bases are TGTGCCACTGATATAGGGACAGGGGACGCTTTCTTT. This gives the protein CATDIGTGDAFF.